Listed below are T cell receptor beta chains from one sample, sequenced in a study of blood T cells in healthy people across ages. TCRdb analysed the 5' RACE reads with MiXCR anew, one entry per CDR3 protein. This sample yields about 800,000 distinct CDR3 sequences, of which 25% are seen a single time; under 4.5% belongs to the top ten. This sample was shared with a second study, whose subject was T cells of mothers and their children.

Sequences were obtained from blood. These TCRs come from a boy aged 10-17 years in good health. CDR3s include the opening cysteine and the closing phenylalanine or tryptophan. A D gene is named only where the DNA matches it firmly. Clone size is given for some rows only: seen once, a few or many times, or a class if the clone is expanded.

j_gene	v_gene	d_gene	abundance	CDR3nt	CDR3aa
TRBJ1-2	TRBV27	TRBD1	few	TGTACCAGCAGACAGGGCTATGGCTACACCTTC	CTSRQGYGYTF
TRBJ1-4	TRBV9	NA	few	TGTGCCAGCAGCGGACGGGGACTTGAAAAACTGTTTTTT	CASSGRGLEKLFF
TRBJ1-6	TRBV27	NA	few	TGTGCCAGCAGTTTACTAGGGATTAATTCACCCCTCCACTTT	CASSLLGINSPLHF
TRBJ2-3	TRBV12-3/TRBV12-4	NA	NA	TGTGCCAGCAGTTTAGTGGGCAGGGGAGACACAGATACGCAGTATTTT	CASSLVGRGDTDTQYF
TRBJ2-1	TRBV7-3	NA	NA	TGTGCCAGCAGCTTAGGGTCCAGGGCCGGGGATGAGCAGTTCTTC	CASSLGSRAGDEQFF
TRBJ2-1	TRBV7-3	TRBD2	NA	TGTGCCAGCAGCTTAATTGGCGGGAGCTCCTACAATGAGCAGTTCTTC	CASSLIGGSSYNEQFF
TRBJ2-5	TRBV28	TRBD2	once	TGTGCCAGCAGCCTGACTAGCGGGAGGCAAGAGACCCAGTACTTC	CASSLTSGRQETQYF
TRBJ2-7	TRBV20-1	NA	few	TGCAGTGCTAGCGATATAGTTGGGGTCGCGGACGAGCAGTACTTC	CSASDIVGVADEQYF
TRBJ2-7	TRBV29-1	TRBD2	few	TGCAGCGTTGTGGGGGGGTACTACGAGCAGTACTTC	CSVVGGYYEQYF
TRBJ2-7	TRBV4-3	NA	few	TGCGCCAGCAGCCAAGAGTATCGACCGCTTGACGAGCAGTACTTC	CASSQEYRPLDEQYF
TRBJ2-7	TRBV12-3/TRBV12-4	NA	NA	TGTGCCAGCAGTCCCCGCAGGGGAGGGTTAGACGAGCAGTACTTC	CASSPRRGGLDEQYF
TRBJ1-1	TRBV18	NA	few	TGTGCCAGCTCACCAGGATCATCGGACTTTACTGGGGACACTGAAGCTTTCTTT	CASSPGSSDFTGDTEAFF
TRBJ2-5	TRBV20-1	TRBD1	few	TGCAGTGCTAGAGGGACAGGGGGCGTGAAGACCCAGTACTTC	CSARGTGGVKTQYF
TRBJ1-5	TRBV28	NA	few	TGTGCCAGCAGCCCCCTCCGCAGGCTTAGCAATCAGCCCCAGCATTTT	CASSPLRRLSNQPQHF
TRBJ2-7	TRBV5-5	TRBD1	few	TGTGCCAGCAGTTTTTCTCCGGGACAGATCTACGAGCAGTACTTC	CASSFSPGQIYEQYF
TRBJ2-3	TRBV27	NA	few	TGTGCCAGCAGTTTATTGGCGGAGTCAGATACGCAGTATTTT	CASSLLAESDTQYF
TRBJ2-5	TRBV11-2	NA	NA	TGTACCAGCAGCATCTTGAGGGGGAGTTGGGAGACCCAGTACTTC	CTSSILRGSWETQYF
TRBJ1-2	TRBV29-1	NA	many	TGCAGCGTTGTCCGGGGGAGCTATGGCTACACCTTC	CSVVRGSYGYTF
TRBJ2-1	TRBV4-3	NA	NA	TGCGCCAGCAGCCTCCGGAGAGGGCCATTCGATGAGCAGTTCTTC	CASSLRRGPFDEQFF
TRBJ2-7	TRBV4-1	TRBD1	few	TGCGCCAGCAGCCACCTACCGGGACAGGGCGACTACGAGCAGTACTTC	CASSHLPGQGDYEQYF
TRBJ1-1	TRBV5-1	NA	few	TGCGCCAGCAGCTTCGCCCAGCCTGTCATGAACACTGAAGCTTTCTTT	CASSFAQPVMNTEAFF
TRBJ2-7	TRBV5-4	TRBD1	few	TGTGCCAGCAGCTGGGAGACAGGGGAATCCTACGAGCAGTACTTC	CASSWETGESYEQYF
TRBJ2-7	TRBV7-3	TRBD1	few	TGTGCCAGCAGCCCAAGGCCGGGACAGCCGGACGAGCAGTACTTC	CASSPRPGQPDEQYF
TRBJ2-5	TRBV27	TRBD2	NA	TGTGCCAGCAGTTTATCTGGACTAGCGGGAGAGTGGGAGACCCAGTACTTC	CASSLSGLAGEWETQYF